This TCR beta chain is from a study of graft-versus-host responses after intestinal transplantation. This table comes from immunoSEQ multiplex PCR, and its TCRdb copy is limited to in-frame clones, with some not included. This sample yields fewer than 55,000 clones, of which approximately 95% are seen a single time; approximately 0.21% belongs to the top ten. As for this clone: Its matching antigen is unknown.

The specimen was unstimulated CD8+ T cells sorted from spleen or lymph node cells, collected before transplant. The TCR comes from a human donor who was the organ donor for an intestinal transplant.

The CDR3: CASSDTGVVNEQFF. CDR3 in DNA: TGTGCCAGCAGCGATACAGGTGTGGTCAATGAGCAGTTCTTC. V is TRBV13 and J is TRBJ2-1; weak D call: TRBD1 (5 bases). CDR1 and CDR2 from the germline V gene are PRHDT and FYEKMQ (reference sequence). V shed 5 bases and J shed 6 bases, with 14 bases lying between them. The CDR3 has 14 amino acids.